The T cell receptor (beta chain) described here comes from a study of cytomegalovirus exposure and HLA in healthy donors. The germline CDR1 and CDR2 sequences are SGHKS and YYEKEE (reference sequence). There are 15 residues in the CDR3. Trimming cost V 5 bases and J 2 bases, with 17 bases left between them. PCR primers comprised 60 Vbeta and 13 Jbeta primers. Profiling relied on immunoSEQ multiplex PCR, and the TCRdb table lists in-frame clones only, not all of them. The sample lists around 130,000 clones, around 72% occurring once. The receptor comes from a woman younger than 30 in good health and CMV-seronegative. The V gene is TRBV5-5, the J gene TRBJ2-7; maybe TRBD1 (8 bases). The sequenced sample consisted of PBMCs. Here the CDR3 reads CASRWRTGTTYEQYF. The CDR3 bases are TGTGCCAGCAGGTGGAGGACAGGGACTACCTACGAGCAGTACTTC.